Detailed here is one T cell receptor (beta chain). The data belong to a study of blood T cell repertoires in COVID-19. A case of COVID-19 had been met by exposed participants within 2 weeks before study entry. Repertoires were generated with immunoSEQ multiplex PCR, while TCRdb's copy carries only in-frame clones and drops some. This table holds around 220,000 clones, 85% to 90% found once. Germline values: CDR1 MNHEY, CDR2 SVGAGI. The CDR3 runs to 13 residues. V lost 6 bases, J lost 7 bases, and 12 bases lay in between. The TCR was taken from a man under 40 who had been exposed to COVID-19. The J gene is TRBJ1-4, the V gene TRBV6-5; D not certain. Sequencing was carried out using PBMCs or T cells enriched from blood (not recorded which). CDR3 amino acids: CASRVTSREKLFF. The CDR3 DNA sequence: TGTGCCAGCAGAGTGACATCTCGTGAAAAACTGTTTTTT.